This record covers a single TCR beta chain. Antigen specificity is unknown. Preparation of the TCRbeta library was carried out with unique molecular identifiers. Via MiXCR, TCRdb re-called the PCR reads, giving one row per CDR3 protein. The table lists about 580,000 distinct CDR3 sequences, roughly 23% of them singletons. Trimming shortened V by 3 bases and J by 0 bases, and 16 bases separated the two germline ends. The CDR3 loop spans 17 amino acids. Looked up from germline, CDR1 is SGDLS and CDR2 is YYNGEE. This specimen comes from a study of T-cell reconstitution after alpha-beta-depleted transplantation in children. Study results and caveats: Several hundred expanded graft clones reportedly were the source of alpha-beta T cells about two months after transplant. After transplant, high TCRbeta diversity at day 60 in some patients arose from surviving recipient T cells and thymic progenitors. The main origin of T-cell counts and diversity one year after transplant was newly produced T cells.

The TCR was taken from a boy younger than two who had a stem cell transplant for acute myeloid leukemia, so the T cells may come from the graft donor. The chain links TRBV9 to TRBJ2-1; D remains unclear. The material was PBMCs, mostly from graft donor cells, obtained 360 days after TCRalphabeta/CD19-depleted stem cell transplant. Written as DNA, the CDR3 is TGTGCCAGCAGCGCCATAGGCCTCCTGAGCTCCTACAATGAGCAGTTCTTC. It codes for CASSAIGLLSSYNEQFF.